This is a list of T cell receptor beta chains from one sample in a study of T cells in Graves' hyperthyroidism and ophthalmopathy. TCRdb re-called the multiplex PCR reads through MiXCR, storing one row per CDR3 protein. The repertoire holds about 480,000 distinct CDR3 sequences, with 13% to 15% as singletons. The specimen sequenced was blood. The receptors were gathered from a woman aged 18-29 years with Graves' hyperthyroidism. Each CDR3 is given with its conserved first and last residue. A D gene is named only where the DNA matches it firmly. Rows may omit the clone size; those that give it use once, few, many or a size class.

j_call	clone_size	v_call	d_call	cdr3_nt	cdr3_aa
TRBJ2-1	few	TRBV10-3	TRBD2	TGTGCCATCAGCCCACTAGCGGACGGGTTCTTC	CAISPLADGFF
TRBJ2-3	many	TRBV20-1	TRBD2	TGCAGTGCTAGAGAAGCGGGAGGGGGCACAGATACGCAGTATTTT	CSAREAGGGTDTQYF
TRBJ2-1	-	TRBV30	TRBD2	TGTGCCTGGACCTACTTCAGCGGGAGGGCGCCCAATGAGCAGTTCTTC	CAWTYFSGRAPNEQFF
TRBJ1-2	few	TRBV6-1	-	TGTGCCAGCGCTCGGGACACCTACTATGGCTACACCTTC	CASARDTYYGYTF
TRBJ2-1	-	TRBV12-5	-	TGTGCTAGTGGTTACTCCACCTCCTACAGTGAGCAGTTCTTC	CASGYSTSYSEQFF
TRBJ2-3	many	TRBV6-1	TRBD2	TGTGCCAGCATTCTAGCGGGACAAGATACGCAGTATTTT	CASILAGQDTQYF
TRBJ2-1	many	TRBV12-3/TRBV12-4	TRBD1	TGTGCCAGCTCAGACAGGGATACCCTATACAATGAGCAGTTCTTC	CASSDRDTLYNEQFF
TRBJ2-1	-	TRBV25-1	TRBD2	TGTGCCAGCGTAGCGGGAGGGGGGGACAATGAGCAGTTCTTC	CASVAGGGDNEQFF
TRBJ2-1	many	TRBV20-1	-	TGCAGTGCTAGCGGGGGACTTTTCTCCTACAATGAGCAGTTCTTC	CSASGGLFSYNEQFF
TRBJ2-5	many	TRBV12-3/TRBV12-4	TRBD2	TGTGCCAGCAGTTTACCTTCGGGGGCGGGAGGGGTGACCCAGTACTTC	CASSLPSGAGGVTQYF
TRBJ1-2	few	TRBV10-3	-	TGTGCCATCAGTGAGTCTAACGTGGCCCTCTATGGCTACACCTTC	CAISESNVALYGYTF
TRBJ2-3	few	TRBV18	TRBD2	TGTGCCAGTCGGACTAGCGGGCCTTCTAGCACAGATACGCAGTATTTT	CASRTSGPSSTDTQYF
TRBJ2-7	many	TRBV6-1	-	TGTGCCAGCAATAACCCTTCCTACGAGCAGTACTTC	CASNNPSYEQYF
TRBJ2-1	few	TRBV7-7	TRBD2	TGTGCCAGCAGCCAGGGACTAGCGGGAGAAAGCTACAATGAGCAGTTCTTC	CASSQGLAGESYNEQFF
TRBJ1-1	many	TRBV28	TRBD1	TGTGCCAGCAGTTTCGGACAGGCCCATGGCACTGAAGCTTTCTTT	CASSFGQAHGTEAFF
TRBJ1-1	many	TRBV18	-	TGTGCCAGCTCACCATTGGGGGAGAACACTGAAGCTTTCTTT	CASSPLGENTEAFF
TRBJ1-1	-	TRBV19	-	TGTGCCAGTAATATGTCGGGGAACACTGAAGCTTTCTTT	CASNMSGNTEAFF